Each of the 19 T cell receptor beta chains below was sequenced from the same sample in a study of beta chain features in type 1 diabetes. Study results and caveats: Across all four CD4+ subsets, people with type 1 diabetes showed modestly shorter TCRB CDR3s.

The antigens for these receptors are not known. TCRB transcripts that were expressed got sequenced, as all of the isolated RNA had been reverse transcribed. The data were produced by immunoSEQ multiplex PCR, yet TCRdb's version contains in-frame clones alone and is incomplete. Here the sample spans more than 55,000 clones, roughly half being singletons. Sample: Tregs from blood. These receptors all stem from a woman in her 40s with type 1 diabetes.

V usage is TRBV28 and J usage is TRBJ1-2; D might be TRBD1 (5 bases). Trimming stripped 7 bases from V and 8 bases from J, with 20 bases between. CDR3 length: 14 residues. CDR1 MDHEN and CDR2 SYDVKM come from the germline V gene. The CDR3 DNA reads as TGTGCCAGCACGCCCCCCCAGGGCAGGAACGGCTACACCTTC. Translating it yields CASTPPQGRNGYTF.

CDR3 region: CAISEDTGAGTQYF. As DNA, the CDR3 is TGTGCCATCAGTGAGGATACAGGGGCAGGGACCCAGTACTTC. V is TRBV10-3 and J is TRBJ2-5; 7 bases are a match to TRBD1. Germline CDR1 ENHRY, CDR2 SYGVKD. V dropped 2 bases and J dropped 7; count of bases not matched to a gene: 7. CDR3 length equals 14 residues.

Here the CDR3 DNA reads TGCGCCAGCAGCTCTTCTAGCGGTTTCTACAATGAGCAGTTCTTC. Translating gives CASSSSSGFYNEQFF. This chain links TRBV5-1 with TRBJ2-1; 7 bases are shared with TRBD2. The CDR3 spans 15 residues. Germline V lookup: CDR1 SGHRS, CDR2 YFSETQ. With V trimmed by 3 bases and J by 3 bases, 6 bases remained unmatched. Filled out from reference TRBV5-1 and TRBJ2-1, the complete variable domain reads KAGVTQTPRYLIKTRGQQVTLSCSPISGHRSVSWYQQTPGQGLQFLFEYFSETQRNKGNFPGRFSGRQFSNSRSEMNVSTLELGDSALYLCASSSSSGFYNEQFFGPGTRLTVL.

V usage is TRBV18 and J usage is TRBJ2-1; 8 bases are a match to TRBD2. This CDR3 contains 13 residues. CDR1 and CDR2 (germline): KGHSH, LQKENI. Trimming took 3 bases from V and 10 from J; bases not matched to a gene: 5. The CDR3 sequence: CASSPQREREQFF. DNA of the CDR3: TGTGCCAGCTCACCCCAGCGGGAGAGGGAGCAGTTCTTC.

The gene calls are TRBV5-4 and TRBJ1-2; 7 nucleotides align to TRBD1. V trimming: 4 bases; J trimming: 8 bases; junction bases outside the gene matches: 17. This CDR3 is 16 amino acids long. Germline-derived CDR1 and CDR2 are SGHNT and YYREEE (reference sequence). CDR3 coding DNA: TGTGCCAGCAGCCTAGCGTGGGGACAGTCTTCGCTGGGCTACACCTTC. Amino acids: CASSLAWGQSSLGYTF.

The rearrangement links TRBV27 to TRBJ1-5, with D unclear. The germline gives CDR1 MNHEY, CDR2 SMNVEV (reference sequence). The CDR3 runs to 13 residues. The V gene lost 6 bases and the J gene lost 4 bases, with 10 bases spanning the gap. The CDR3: CASRLEGNQPQHF. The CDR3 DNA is TGTGCCAGCAGGCTCGAGGGAAATCAGCCCCAGCATTTT.

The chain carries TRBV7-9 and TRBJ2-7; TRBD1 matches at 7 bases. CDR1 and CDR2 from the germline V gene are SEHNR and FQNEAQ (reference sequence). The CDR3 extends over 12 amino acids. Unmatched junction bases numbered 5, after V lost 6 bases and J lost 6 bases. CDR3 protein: CASRRQGAEQYF. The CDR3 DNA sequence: TGTGCCAGCAGAAGACAGGGAGCCGAGCAGTACTTC.

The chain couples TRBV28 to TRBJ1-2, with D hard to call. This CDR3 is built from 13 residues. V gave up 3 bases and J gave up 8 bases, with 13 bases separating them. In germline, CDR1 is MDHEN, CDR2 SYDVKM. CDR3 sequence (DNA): TGTGCCAGCAGTTTGGTCACCGAGCGGGGCTACACCTTC. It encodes CASSLVTERGYTF.

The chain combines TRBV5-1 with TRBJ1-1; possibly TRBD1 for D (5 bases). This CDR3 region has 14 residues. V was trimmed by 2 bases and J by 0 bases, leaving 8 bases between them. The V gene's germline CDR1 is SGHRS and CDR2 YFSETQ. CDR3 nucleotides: TGCGCCAGCAGCTTTCAGGGAATGAACACTGAAGCTTTCTTT. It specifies CASSFQGMNTEAFF. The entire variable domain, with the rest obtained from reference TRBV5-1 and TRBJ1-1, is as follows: KAGVTQTPRYLIKTRGQQVTLSCSPISGHRSVSWYQQTPGQGLQFLFEYFSETQRNKGNFPGRFSGRQFSNSRSEMNVSTLELGDSALYLCASSFQGMNTEAFFGQGTRLTVV.

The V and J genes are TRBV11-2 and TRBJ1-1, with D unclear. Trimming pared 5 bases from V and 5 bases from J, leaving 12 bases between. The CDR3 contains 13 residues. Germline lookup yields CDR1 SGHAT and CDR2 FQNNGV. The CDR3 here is CASSPSSGTEAFF. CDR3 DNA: TGTGCCAGCAGCCCTAGCTCGGGGACTGAAGCTTTCTTT.

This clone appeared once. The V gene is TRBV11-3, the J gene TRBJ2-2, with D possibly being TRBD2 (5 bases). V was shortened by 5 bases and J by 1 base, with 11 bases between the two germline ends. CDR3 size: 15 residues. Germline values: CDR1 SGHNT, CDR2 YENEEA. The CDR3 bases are TGTGCCAGCAGCCCCCTCGGGGTGAACACCGGGGAGCTGTTTTTT. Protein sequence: CASSPLGVNTGELFF.

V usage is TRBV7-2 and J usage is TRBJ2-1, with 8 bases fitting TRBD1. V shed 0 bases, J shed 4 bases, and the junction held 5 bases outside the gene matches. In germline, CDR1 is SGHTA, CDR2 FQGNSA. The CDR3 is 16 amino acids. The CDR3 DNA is TGTGCCAGCAGCTTAGCCAGGGGGCGCGGGTACAATGAGCAGTTCTTC. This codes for CASSLARGRGYNEQFF. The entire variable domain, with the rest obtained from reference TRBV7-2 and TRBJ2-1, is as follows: GAGVSQSPSNKVTEKGKDVELRCDPISGHTALYWYRQSLGQGLEFLIYFQGNSAPDKSGLPSDRFSAERTGGSVSTLTIQRTQQEDSAVYLCASSLARGRGYNEQFFGPGTRLTVL.

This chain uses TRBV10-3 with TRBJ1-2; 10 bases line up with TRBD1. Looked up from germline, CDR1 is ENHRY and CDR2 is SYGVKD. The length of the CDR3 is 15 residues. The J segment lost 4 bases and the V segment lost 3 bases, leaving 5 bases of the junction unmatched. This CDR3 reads CAISEGTGVTYGYTF. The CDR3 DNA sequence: TGTGCCATCAGTGAAGGGACAGGGGTTACCTATGGCTACACCTTC.

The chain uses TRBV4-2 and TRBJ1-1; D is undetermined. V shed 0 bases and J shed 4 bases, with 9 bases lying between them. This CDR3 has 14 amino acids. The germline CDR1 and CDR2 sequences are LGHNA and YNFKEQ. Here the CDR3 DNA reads TGTGCCAGCAGCCAAGATGGACTTTTCACTGAAGCTTTCTTT. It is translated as CASSQDGLFTEAFF.

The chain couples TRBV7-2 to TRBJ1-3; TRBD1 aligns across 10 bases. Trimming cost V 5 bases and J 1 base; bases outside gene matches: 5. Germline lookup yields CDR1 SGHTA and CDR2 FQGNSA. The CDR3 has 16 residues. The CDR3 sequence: CASSAGQGGSGNTIYF. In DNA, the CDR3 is TGTGCCAGCAGCGCAGGACAGGGGGGATCTGGAAACACCATATATTTT.

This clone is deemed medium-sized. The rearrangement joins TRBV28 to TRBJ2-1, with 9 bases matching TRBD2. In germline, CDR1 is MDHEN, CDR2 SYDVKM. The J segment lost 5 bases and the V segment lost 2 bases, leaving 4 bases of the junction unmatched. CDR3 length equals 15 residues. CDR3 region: CASSLGGLAHNEQFF. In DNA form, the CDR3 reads TGTGCCAGCAGTTTAGGGGGACTAGCCCACAATGAGCAGTTCTTC.

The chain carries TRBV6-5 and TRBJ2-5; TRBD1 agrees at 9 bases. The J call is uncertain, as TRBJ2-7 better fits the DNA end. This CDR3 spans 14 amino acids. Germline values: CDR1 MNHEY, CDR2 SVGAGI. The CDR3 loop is CASRRGQGSYEQYF. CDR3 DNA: TGTGCCAGCAGAAGGGGACAGGGCTCCTACGAGCAGTACTTC.

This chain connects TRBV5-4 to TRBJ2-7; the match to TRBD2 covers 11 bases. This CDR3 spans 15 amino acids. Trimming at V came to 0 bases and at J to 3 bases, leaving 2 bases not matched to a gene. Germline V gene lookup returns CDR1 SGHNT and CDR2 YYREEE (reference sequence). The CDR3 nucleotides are TGTGCCAGCAGCTTGGACCTAGCGGGAGGCTACGAGCAGTACTTC. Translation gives CASSLDLAGGYEQYF. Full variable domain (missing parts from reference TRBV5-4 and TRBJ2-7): ETGVTQSPTHLIKTRGQQVTLRCSSQSGHNTVSWYQQALGQGPQFIFQYYREEENGRGNFPPRFSGLQFPNYSSELNVNALELDDSALYLCASSLDLAGGYEQYFGPGTRLTVT.

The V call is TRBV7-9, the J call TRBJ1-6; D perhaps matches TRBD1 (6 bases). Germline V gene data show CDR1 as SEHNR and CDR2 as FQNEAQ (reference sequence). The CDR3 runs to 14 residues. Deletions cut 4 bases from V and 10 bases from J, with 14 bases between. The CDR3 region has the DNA TGTGCCAGCAGCTCTAACAGGGTCGGGTCACCCCTCCACTTT. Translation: CASSSNRVGSPLHF. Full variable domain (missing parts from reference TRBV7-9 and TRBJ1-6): DTGVSQNPRHKITKRGQNVTFRCDPISEHNRLYWYRQTLGQGPEFLTYFQNEAQLEKSRLLSDRFSAERPKGSFSTLEIQRTEQGDSAMYLCASSSNRVGSPLHFGNGTRLTVT.